A single T cell receptor (beta chain) is shown here with its context. Its antigen is as yet unknown. These data originate in a study of OX40 agonist ivuxolimab in advanced cancers. The wider study: In this trial design, patients received ivuxolimab intravenously at 0.01 to 10 mg/kg every 2 weeks.

The V gene lost 6 bases and the J gene lost 7 bases, with 13 bases spanning the gap. Germline V lookup: CDR1 LNHDA, CDR2 SQIVND (reference sequence). This CDR3 region has 13 residues. The study sampled blood at baseline, cycle 4 day 1, and cycle 7 day 1. Sequenced by immunoSEQ multiplex PCR; TCRdb stores in-frame clones only, minus some. The data contain roughly 100,000 clones, around nine tenths of them singletons. General study findings and limits: Within 6 weeks, CD4+ and CD8+ blood T cells expanded clonally at 0.1 to 3.0 mg/kg. A proportion of nonresponders additionally exhibited low normalized T-cell clonal expansion.

This chain uses TRBV19 with TRBJ2-1; TRBD1 or TRBD2 may be the D gene (5 bases each). This sequence originates from an adult with an advanced solid tumor such as melanoma, head and neck, liver or kidney cancer. Here the sequenced sample was CD4+ or CD8+ T cells sorted from blood, taken in a trial of the OX40 agonist ivuxolimab. The CDR3 loop reads CASRRGVENEQFF. CDR3 DNA: TGTGCCAGTAGAAGGGGAGTAGAAAATGAGCAGTTCTTC.